A single T cell receptor beta chain is shown here with its context. The target antigen is unknown. There are 14 residues in the CDR3. Germline CDR1 is SEHNR and CDR2 is FQNEAQ (reference sequence). Trimming took off 3 bases at V and 2 bases at J, with 10 bases between the two ends. Using immunoSEQ multiplex PCR, the repertoire was profiled, and TCRdb retains in-frame clones only, with some absent. The repertoire has about 41,000 clones, around 69% of them found once; the top ten carry over 2%. These data come from a study of PD-1 blockade in classical Hodgkin lymphoma. As for the study in general: Patients in the cohort were put on intravenous nivolumab, 3 mg/kg every 2 weeks.

Study results and caveats: CD4+ TCR diversity rose significantly by C4D1, and CD8+ TCR diversity did not.

Time point in this sample: cycle 4 day 1 (C4D1), after six to seven weeks of nivolumab. Relapse after autologous stem cell transplantation occurred in every patient, and brentuximab vedotin exposure varied. Classifying best responses yielded complete response, partial response or progressive disease. The clonotype originates from a human donor with classical Hodgkin lymphoma. The V and J genes are TRBV7-9 and TRBJ1-1; D is unclear. The source was peripheral blood mononuclear cells (PBMCs), collected before the fourth cycle of nivolumab. CDR3 in amino acids: CASSFSGDNTEAFF. CDR3 DNA sequence: TGTGCCAGCAGCTTTTCAGGAGATAACACTGAAGCTTTCTTT.